This TCR beta chain was profiled in a study of cytomegalovirus exposure and HLA in healthy donors. For the study at large: HLA-typed donors contributed approximately 92 million unique TCRs, which were held in an early data release.

PCR was performed using 60 Vbeta and 13 Jbeta primers. How the authors handled the data: Per a later analysis, the number of unique TCR beta chains was some 80 million, of which around 9.9 million were shared. The table came from immunoSEQ multiplex PCR; TCRdb's copy has only in-frame clones and leaves some out. V, J and clone size reflect that table, while D and trimming were determined from the DNA. The table has 95,000 to 150,000 clones, roughly 80% seen once. Germline V CDR1 and CDR2: LGHNA, YSLEER. CDR3 length equals 13 residues. V trimming: 4 bases; J trimming: 6 bases; junction bases outside the gene matches: 5. A remark on this clone: Its matching antigen is unknown.

Study conclusions and caveats: In a later analysis, common viral pathogens appeared linked to several of the most significant clusters. There were 150 to 200 TCR beta chains listed as cytomegalovirus-associated.

The sequenced sample was PBMCs. The rearrangement links TRBV4-3 to TRBJ1-1; 7 bases align to TRBD1. The clonotype originates from a man aged 25 to 40 in good health and CMV-seronegative. The CDR3 sequence is CASSRAQGAEAFF. For the CDR3, the DNA is TGCGCCAGCAGCCGAGCTCAGGGGGCTGAAGCTTTCTTT.